Listed here is a single T cell receptor beta chain. The data are from a study of tumor-infiltrating lymphocytes in primary liver carcinoma. The wider study: Samples returned roughly 3.65 to 7.5 million productive TCRbeta reads, a yield that was similar across tissue types.

TCR beta cDNA was reverse-transcribed from about 550 ng of total RNA. The reaction used a constant-region primer and ProtoScript II reverse transcriptase. Three-round nested multiplex PCR performed with slightly modified ARM-PCR produced the TCR beta libraries. The study ran its first two PCR rounds for roughly 9 cycles each, using TRBV1-TRBV30 forward primers and a C-beta reverse primer. Each CDR3 protein is one row after TCRdb ran MiXCR on the multiplex PCR reads. The sample lists about 200,000 distinct CDR3 sequences; 65% were seen once. RNA was extracted from whole blood without cell sorting, alongside germline DNA. Trimming cost V 1 base and J 6 bases; bases outside gene matches: 4. The CDR3 has 14 amino acids. Germline V gives CDR1 SEHNR, CDR2 FQNEAQ (reference sequence).

This rearrangement joins TRBV7-9 to TRBJ2-3; 7 bases fit TRBD2. The sequenced material came from peripheral blood. The TCR comes from a woman aged 60-75 years with primary liver carcinoma and hepatitis B virus infection. CDR3 bases: TGTGCCAGCAGCTTAGAGGGCGGGAGCGATACGCAGTATTTT. Its protein is CASSLEGGSDTQYF.